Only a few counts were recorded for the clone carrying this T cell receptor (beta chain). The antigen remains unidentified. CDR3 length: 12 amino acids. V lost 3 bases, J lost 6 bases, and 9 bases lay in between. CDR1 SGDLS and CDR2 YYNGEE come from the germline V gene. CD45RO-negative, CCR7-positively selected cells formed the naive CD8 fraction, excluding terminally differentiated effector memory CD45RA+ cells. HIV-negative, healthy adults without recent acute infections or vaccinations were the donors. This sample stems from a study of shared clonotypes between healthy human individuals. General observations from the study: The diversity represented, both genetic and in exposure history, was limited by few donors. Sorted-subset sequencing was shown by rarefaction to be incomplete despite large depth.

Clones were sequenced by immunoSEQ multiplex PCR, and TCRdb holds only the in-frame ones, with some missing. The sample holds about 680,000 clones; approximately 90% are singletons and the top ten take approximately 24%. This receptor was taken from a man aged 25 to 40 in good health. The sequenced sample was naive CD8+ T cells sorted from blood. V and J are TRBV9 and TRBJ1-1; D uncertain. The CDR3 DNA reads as TGTGCCAGCAGCGGCTTGCACCCTGAAGCTTTCTTT. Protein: CASSGLHPEAFF.